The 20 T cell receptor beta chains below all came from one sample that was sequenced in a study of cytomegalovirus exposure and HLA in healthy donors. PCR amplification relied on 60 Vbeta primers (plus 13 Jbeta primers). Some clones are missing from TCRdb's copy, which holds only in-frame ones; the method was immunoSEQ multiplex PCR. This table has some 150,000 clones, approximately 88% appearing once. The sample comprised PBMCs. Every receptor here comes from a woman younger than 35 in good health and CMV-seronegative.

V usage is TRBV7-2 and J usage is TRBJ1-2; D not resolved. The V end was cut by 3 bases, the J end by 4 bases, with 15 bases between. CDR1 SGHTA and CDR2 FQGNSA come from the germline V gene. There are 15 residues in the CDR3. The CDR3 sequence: CASSLEGPNIYGYTF. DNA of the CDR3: TGTGCCAGCAGCTTGGAGGGCCCAAACATCTATGGCTACACCTTC.

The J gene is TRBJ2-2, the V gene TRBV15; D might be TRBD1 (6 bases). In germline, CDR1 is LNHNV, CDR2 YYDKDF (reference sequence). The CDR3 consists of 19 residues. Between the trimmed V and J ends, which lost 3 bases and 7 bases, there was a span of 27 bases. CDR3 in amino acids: CATSSKAQGFQDRIGELFF. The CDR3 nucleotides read TGTGCCACCAGCAGTAAGGCCCAAGGATTCCAAGACAGGATCGGGGAGCTGTTTTTT.

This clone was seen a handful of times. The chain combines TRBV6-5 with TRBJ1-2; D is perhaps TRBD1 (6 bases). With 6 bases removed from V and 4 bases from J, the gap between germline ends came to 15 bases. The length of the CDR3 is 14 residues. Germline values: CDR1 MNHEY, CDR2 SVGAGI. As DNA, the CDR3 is TGTGCCAGCAGCCTAACAGGGAGCGCCTATGGCTACACCTTC. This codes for CASSLTGSAYGYTF.

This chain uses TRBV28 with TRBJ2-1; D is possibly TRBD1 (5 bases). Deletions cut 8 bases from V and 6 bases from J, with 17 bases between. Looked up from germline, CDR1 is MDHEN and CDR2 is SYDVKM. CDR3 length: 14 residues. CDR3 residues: CASGARAFRNEQFF. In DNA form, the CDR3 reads TGTGCCAGCGGGGCCCGAGCCTTCCGCAATGAGCAGTTCTTC.

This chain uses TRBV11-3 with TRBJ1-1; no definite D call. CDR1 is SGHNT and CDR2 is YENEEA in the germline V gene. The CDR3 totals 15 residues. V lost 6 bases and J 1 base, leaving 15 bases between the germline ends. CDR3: CASSPLRTENTEAFF. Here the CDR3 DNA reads TGTGCCAGCAGTCCGTTACGGACTGAGAACACTGAAGCTTTCTTT.

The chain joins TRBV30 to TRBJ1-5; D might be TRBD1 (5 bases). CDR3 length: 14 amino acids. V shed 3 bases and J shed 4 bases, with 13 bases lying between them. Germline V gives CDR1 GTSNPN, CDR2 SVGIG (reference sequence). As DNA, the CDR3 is TGTGCCTGGAGAATAGGGGTTGGGAATCAGCCCCAGCATTTT. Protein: CAWRIGVGNQPQHF.

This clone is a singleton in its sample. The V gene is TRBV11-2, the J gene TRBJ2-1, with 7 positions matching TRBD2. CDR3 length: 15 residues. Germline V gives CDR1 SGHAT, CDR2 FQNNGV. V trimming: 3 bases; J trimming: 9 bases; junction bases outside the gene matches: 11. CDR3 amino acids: CASSFGAGELSEQFF. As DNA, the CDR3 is TGTGCCAGCAGCTTTGGGGCGGGGGAACTAAGTGAGCAGTTCTTC.

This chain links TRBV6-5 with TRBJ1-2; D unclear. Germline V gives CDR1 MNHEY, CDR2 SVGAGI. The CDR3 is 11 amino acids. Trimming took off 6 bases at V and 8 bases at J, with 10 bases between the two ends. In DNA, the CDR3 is TGTGCCAGCAGGGGCCAAGAGGGCTACACCTTC. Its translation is CASRGQEGYTF.

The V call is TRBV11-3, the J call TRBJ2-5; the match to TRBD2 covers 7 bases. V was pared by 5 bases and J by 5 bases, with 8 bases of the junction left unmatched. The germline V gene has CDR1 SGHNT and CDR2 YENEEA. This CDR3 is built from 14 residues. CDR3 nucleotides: TGTGCCAGCAGCCCCCGACTAGCAGTCGAGACCCAGTACTTC. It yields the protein CASSPRLAVETQYF.

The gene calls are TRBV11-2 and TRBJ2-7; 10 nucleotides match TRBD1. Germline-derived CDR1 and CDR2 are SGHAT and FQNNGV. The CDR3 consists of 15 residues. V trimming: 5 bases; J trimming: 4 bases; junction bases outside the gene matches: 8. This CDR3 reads CASSLVDRGVYEQYF. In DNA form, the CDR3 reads TGTGCCAGCAGCCTAGTGGACAGGGGGGTTTACGAGCAGTACTTC.

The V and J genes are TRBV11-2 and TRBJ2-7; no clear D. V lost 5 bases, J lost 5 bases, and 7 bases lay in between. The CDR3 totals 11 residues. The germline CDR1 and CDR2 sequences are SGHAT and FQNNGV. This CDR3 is CASSLSDEQYF. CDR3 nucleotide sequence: TGTGCCAGCAGCCTATCGGACGAGCAGTACTTC.

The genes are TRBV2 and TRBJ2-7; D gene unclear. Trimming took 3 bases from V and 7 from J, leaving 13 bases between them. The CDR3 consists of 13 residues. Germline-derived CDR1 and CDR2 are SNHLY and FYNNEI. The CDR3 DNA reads TGTGCCAGCAGTGAGATTAGTTTTGGTGAGCAGTACTTC. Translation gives CASSEISFGEQYF.

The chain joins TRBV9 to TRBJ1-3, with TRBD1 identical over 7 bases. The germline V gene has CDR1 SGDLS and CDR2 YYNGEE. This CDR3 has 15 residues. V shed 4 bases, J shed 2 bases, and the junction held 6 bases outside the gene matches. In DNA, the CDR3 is TGTGCCAGCAGCCCCACTAGGGGGCCTGGAAACACCATATATTTT. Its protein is CASSPTRGPGNTIYF.

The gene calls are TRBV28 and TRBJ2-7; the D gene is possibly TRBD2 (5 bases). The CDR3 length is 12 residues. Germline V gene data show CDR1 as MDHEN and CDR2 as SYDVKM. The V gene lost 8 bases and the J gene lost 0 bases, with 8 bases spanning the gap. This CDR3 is CASGRSSYEQYF. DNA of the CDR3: TGTGCCAGCGGGAGAAGCTCCTACGAGCAGTACTTC. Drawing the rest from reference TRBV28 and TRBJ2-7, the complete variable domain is DVKVTQSSRYLVKRTGEKVFLECVQDMDHENMFWYRQDPGLGLRLIYFSYDVKMKEKGDIPEGYSVSREKKERFSLILESASTNQTSMYLCASGRSSYEQYFGPGTRLTVT.

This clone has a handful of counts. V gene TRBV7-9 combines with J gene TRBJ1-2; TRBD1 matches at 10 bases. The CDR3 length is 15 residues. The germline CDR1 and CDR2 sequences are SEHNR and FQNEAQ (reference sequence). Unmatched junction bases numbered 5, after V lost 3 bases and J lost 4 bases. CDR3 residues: CASSLGTGEIYGYTF. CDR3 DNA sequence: TGTGCCAGCAGCTTGGGGACAGGGGAAATCTATGGCTACACCTTC. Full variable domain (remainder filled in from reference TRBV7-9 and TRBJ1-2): DTGVSQNPRHKITKRGQNVTFRCDPISEHNRLYWYRQTLGQGPEFLTYFQNEAQLEKSRLLSDRFSAERPKGSFSTLEIQRTEQGDSAMYLCASSLGTGEIYGYTFGSGTRLTVV.

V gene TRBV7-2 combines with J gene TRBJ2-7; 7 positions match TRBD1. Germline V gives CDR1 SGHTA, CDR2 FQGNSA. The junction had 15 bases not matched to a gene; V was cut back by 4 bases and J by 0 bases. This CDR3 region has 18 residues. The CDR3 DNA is TGTGCCAGCAGCTCAGTTTCCGGGACAGCACCTGCCTCCTACGAGCAGTACTTC. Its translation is CASSSVSGTAPASYEQYF.

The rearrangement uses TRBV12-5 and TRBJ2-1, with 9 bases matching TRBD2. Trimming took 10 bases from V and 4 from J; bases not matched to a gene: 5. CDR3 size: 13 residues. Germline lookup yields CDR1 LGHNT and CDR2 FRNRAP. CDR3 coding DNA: TGTGCTACAAGCGGGGGGTCATACAATGAGCAGTTCTTC. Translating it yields CATSGGSYNEQFF.

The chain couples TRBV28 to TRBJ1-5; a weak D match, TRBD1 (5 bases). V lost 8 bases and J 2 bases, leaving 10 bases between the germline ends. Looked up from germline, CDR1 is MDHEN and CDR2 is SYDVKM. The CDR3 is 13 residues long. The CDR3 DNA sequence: TGTGCCAGCCTACCGGGGGGCAATCAGCCCCAGCATTTT. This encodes CASLPGGNQPQHF.

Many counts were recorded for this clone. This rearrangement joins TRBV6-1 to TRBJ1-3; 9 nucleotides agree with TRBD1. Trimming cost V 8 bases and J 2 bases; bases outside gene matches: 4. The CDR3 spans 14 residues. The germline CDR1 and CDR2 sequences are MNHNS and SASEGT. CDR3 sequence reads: CASWTGETGNTIYF. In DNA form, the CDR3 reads TGTGCCAGCTGGACAGGGGAGACTGGAAACACCATATATTTT.

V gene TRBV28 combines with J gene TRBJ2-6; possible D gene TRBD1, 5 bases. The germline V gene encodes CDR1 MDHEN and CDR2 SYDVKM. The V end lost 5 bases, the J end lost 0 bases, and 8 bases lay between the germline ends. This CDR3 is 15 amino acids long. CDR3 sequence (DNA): TGTGCCAGCAGTGAGCAGGGCTCTGGGGCCAACGTCCTGACTTTC. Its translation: CASSEQGSGANVLTF.